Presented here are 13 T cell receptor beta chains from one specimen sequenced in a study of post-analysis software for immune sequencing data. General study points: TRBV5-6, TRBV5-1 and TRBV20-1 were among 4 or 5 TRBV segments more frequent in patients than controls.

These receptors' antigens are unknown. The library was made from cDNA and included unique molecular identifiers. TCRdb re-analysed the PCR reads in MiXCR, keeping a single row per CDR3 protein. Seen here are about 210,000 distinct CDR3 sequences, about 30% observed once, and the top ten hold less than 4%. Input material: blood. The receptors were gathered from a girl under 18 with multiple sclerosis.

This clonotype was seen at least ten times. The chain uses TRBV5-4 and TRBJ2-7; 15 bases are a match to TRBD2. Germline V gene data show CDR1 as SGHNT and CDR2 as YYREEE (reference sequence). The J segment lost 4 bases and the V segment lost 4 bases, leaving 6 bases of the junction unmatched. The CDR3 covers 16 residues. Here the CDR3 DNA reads TGTGCCAGCAGCAAGGGACTAGCGGGAGGATCTTACGAGCAGTACTTC. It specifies CASSKGLAGGSYEQYF. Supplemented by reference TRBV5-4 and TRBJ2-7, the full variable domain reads ETGVTQSPTHLIKTRGQQVTLRCSSQSGHNTVSWYQQALGQGPQFIFQYYREEENGRGNFPPRFSGLQFPNYSSELNVNALELDDSALYLCASSKGLAGGSYEQYFGPGTRLTVT.

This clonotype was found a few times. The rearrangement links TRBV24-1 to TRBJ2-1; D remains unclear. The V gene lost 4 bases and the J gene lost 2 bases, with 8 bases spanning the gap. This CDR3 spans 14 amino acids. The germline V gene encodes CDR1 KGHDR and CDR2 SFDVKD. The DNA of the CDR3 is TGTGCCACCAGTGACAGCTACCCCTACAATGAGCAGTTCTTC. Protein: CATSDSYPYNEQFF.

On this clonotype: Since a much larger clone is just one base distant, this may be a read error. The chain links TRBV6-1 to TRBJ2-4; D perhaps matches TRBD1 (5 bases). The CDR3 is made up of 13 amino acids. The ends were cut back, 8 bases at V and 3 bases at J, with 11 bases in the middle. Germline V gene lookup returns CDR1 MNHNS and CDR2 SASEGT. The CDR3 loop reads CASRDRVKNIQYF. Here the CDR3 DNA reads TGTGCCAGCCGAGACAGAGTCAAAAACATTCAGTACTTC.

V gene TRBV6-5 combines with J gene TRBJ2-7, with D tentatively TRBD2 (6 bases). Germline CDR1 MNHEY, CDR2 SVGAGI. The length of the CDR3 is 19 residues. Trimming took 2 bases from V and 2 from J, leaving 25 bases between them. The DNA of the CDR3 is TGTGCCAGCAGTTACCTCGTACCAGCGGGCGCGTACATGACCTACGAGCAGTACTTC. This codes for CASSYLVPAGAYMTYEQYF.

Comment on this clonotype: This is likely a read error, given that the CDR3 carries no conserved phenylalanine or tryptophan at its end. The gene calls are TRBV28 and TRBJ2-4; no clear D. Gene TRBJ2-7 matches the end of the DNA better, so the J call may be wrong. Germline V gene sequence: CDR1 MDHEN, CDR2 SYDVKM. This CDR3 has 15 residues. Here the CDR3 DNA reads TGTGCCAGCAGTTCCCCCCTTGCCGGAACCTACGAGCAGTACCTC. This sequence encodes CASSSPLAGTYEQYL.

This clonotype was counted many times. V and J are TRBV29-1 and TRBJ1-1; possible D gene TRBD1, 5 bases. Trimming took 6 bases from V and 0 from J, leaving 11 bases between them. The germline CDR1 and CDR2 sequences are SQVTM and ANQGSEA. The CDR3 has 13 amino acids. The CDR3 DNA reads TGCAGCGTCCCTGGGACCGTGAACACTGAAGCTTTCTTT. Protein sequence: CSVPGTVNTEAFF. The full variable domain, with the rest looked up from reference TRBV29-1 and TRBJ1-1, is SAVISQKPSRDICQRGTSLTIQCQVDSQVTMMFWYRQQPGQSLTLIATANQGSEATYESGFVIDKFPISRPNLTFSTLTVSNMSPEDSSIYLCSVPGTVNTEAFFGQGTRLTVV.

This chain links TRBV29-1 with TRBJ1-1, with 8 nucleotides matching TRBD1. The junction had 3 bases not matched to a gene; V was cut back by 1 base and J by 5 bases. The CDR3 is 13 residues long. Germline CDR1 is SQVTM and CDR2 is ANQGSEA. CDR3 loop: CSVEVWTGTEAFF. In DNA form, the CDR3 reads TGCAGCGTTGAAGTCTGGACAGGGACTGAAGCTTTCTTT.

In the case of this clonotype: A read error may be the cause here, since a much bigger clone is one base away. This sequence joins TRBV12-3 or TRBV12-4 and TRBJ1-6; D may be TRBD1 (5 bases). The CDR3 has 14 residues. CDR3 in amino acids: CVSSGQLGGSPLHF. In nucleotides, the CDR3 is TGTGTCAGCAGTGGTCAGCTCGGGGGTTCACCCCTCCACTTT.

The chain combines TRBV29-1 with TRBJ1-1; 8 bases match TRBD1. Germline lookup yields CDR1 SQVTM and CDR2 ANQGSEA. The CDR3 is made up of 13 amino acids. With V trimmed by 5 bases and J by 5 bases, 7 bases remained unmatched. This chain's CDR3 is CSVLRGLGTEAFF. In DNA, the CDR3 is TGCAGCGTTCTCAGGGGGCTAGGGACTGAAGCTTTCTTT.

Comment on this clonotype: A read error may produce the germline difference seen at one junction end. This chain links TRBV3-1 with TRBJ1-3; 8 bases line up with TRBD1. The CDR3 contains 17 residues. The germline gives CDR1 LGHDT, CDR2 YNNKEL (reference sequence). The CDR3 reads CASSRARGQPRGNTVYF. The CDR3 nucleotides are TGTGCCAGCAGTAGGGCCAGGGGGCAGCCACGGGGAAACACCGTATATTTT. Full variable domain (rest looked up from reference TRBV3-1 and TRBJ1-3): DTAVSQTPKYLVTQMGNDKSIKCEQNLGHDTMYWYKQDSKKFLKIMFSYNNKELIINETVPNRFSPKSPDKAHLNLHINSLELGDSAVYFCASSRARGQPRGNTVYFGEGSWLTVV.

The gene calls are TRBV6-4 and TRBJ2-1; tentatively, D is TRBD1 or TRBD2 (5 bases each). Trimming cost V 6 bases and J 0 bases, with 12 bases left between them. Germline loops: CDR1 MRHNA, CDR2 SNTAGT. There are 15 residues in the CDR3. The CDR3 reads CASSPSGTSYNEQFF. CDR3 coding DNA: TGTGCCAGCAGCCCGTCCGGGACCTCCTACAATGAGCAGTTCTTC.

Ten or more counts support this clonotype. CDR3 nucleotide sequence: TGCAGCGTTGGGGGGTGGTTTGAGAATGGCTACACCTTC. It codes for CSVGGWFENGYTF. The chain employs TRBV29-1 and TRBJ1-2; D may be TRBD1 (5 bases). This CDR3 region has 13 residues. The germline V gene encodes CDR1 SQVTM and CDR2 ANQGSEA. Trimming pared 4 bases from V and 6 bases from J, leaving 15 bases between.

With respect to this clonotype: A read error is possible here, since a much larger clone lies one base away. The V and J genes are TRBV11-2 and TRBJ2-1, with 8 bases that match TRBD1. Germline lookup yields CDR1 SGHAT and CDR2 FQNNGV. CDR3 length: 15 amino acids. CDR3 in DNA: TGTGACAGCAGCTTAGACGGACAGGGCCAGTATGAGCAGTTCTTC. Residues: CDSSLDGQGQYEQFF.